The sequence of this T cell receptor (beta chain) was determined in a study of T cells in Graves' hyperthyroidism and ophthalmopathy. Overall study results and limits: Expanded thyroid clonotypes (above 0.001) were mostly also found in blood.

A remark on this clonotype: Its target is unknown.

RNA transcripts were the template for amplifying TCR beta CDR3 regions. A set of HTBI primers served as the primers for a first-round RT-PCR of the TCR CDR3. TCRdb itself ran the multiplex PCR reads through MiXCR, one entry per CDR3 protein. Altogether 500,000 to 650,000 distinct CDR3 sequences are present, 15% to 20% being singletons, with the ten largest covering roughly 47%. The sample was blood. The sequence derives from a man between 35 and 55 years old with Graves' ophthalmopathy.

The CDR3 DNA is TGTGCCAGCAGCCAACACGTAGACAGCTCCTACAATGAGCAGTTCTTC. Amino acid sequence: CASSQHVDSSYNEQFF. V and J are TRBV3-1 and TRBJ2-1, with D possibly being TRBD1 (5 bases). The CDR3 runs 16 residues. V was pared by 2 bases and J by 0 bases, with 11 bases between. Germline lookup yields CDR1 LGHDT and CDR2 YNNKEL (reference sequence).